The 3 T cell receptor beta chains reported below all come from one sample, sequenced in a study of response to subunit inactivated influenza vaccine. TCRdb called the RT-PCR reads again in MiXCR, with one record for every CDR3 protein. The sample has a few hundred thousand distinct CDR3 sequences; roughly 15% are singletons. The material was PBMCs from blood, obtained about 12 days after vaccination. These receptors originate from a man aged 50 to 59 who received an inactivated influenza vaccine.

This clonotype was recorded a few times. In DNA, the CDR3 is TGCGCCAGCAGCCAACAGGGGGCTGGGGCCAACGTCCTGACTTTC. It specifies CASSQQGAGANVLTF. The rearrangement uses TRBV5-1 and TRBJ2-6, with TRBD1 matching over 8 bases. V shed 4 bases and J 2 bases; nucleotides not matched to a gene: 2. Germline CDR1 SGHRS, CDR2 YFSETQ. This CDR3 comprises 15 residues.

This clonotype was counted only a few times. The gene calls are TRBV5-1 and TRBJ2-2; tentatively, D is TRBD2 (6 bases). Looked up from germline, CDR1 is SGHRS and CDR2 is YFSETQ. The CDR3 contains 15 residues. V lost 5 bases, J lost 0 bases, and 11 bases lay in between. The DNA of the CDR3 is TGCGCCAGCAGAACCGGGGGATCGAACACCGGGGAGCTGTTTTTT. Its translation: CASRTGGSNTGELFF.

The chain joins TRBV6-2 or TRBV6-3 to TRBJ2-7; D call uncertain. The CDR3 sequence is 13 residues long. Germline values: CDR1 MNHEY, CDR2 SVGEGT. V was trimmed by 6 bases and J by 7 bases, leaving 16 bases between them. CDR3 DNA sequence: TGTGCCAGCAGCCCTCCTTTCTCTTGGGAGCAGTACTTC. Encoded protein: CASSPPFSWEQYF.